Listed here are 24 T cell receptor beta chains from one sample, sequenced in a study of cytomegalovirus exposure and HLA in healthy donors. The PCR used 60 Vbeta and 13 Jbeta primers. Clones were sequenced by immunoSEQ multiplex PCR, and TCRdb holds only the in-frame ones, with some missing. This repertoire comprises 65,000 to 90,000 clones; its ten largest clones make up roughly 2.4%. Input material: PBMCs. The receptor set was obtained from a female donor in good health and CMV-seropositive.

The gene calls are TRBV29-1 and TRBJ2-7; the D gene is possibly TRBD2 (6 bases). Per germline, CDR1 SQVTM and CDR2 ANQGSEA. V dropped 5 bases and J dropped 4 bases, with 6 bases sitting between them. There are 10 residues in the CDR3. The chain's CDR3 is CSVREYEQYF. In DNA, the CDR3 is TGCAGCGTTCGGGAGTACGAGCAGTACTTC.

V and J are TRBV28 and TRBJ2-1; TRBD2 matches at 7 bases. With V trimmed by 5 bases and J by 0 bases, 7 bases remained unmatched. The CDR3 consists of 16 residues. From germline, CDR1 is MDHEN and CDR2 SYDVKM. CDR3 loop: CASSTAGESSYNEQFF. DNA for the CDR3: TGTGCCAGCAGTACGGCGGGAGAGAGCTCCTACAATGAGCAGTTCTTC. Drawing the rest from reference TRBV28 and TRBJ2-1, the complete variable domain is DVKVTQSSRYLVKRTGEKVFLECVQDMDHENMFWYRQDPGLGLRLIYFSYDVKMKEKGDIPEGYSVSREKKERFSLILESASTNQTSMYLCASSTAGESSYNEQFFGPGTRLTVL.

V is TRBV10-3 and J is TRBJ1-5; 8 nucleotides agree with TRBD1. V was clipped by 3 bases and J by 5 bases; unmatched bases: 6. The germline V gene encodes CDR1 ENHRY and CDR2 SYGVKD. The CDR3 consists of 15 residues. The CDR3 sequence: CAISDGTGLDQPQHF. CDR3 nucleotides: TGTGCCATCAGTGACGGGACAGGACTAGATCAGCCCCAGCATTTT.

The V gene is TRBV28, the J gene TRBJ1-4; D unclear. V lost 5 bases, J lost 3 bases, and 10 bases lay in between. The CDR3 spans 14 residues. The V gene's germline CDR1 is MDHEN and CDR2 SYDVKM. Here the CDR3 DNA reads TGTGCCAGCAGTCCCTGGAGTGCTAATGAAAAACTGTTTTTT. Translating it yields CASSPWSANEKLFF.

This chain connects TRBV6-5 to TRBJ1-2; 10 nucleotides line up with TRBD1. Germline CDR1 is MNHEY and CDR2 is SVGAGI. V gave up 6 bases and J gave up 4 bases; unmatched junction bases: 8. This CDR3 has 15 amino acids. CDR3 amino acids: CASSPDRGPGYGYTF. In DNA, the CDR3 is TGTGCCAGCAGCCCCGACAGGGGGCCGGGCTATGGCTACACCTTC.

The J gene is TRBJ1-1, the V gene TRBV18; TRBD1 aligns across 7 bases. Germline loops: CDR1 KGHSH, CDR2 LQKENI. The CDR3 consists of 15 residues. The V segment lost 6 bases and the J segment 1 base; nucleotides outside the gene matches: 8. The CDR3 here is CASSDGTGANTEAFF. CDR3 nucleotide sequence: TGTGCCAGCTCGGACGGCACAGGGGCGAACACTGAAGCTTTCTTT.

The J gene is TRBJ2-3, the V gene TRBV6-1, with D possibly being TRBD2 (6 bases). Trimming removed 6 bases from V and 0 bases from J, with 7 bases in between. Germline lookup yields CDR1 MNHNS and CDR2 SASEGT. This CDR3 has 13 amino acids. CDR3 in DNA: TGTGCCAGCAGAGGGACTAGCACAGATACGCAGTATTTT. Its translation is CASRGTSTDTQYF.

The V call is TRBV6-1, the J call TRBJ2-7; 7 nucleotides align to TRBD1. The CDR3 length is 12 residues. V lost 5 bases, J lost 3 bases, and 1 base stayed unmatched. Germline assignment: CDR1 MNHNS and CDR2 SASEGT. The CDR3 DNA reads TGTGCCAGCAGTTGGACAGGCTACGAGCAGTACTTC. Protein: CASSWTGYEQYF.

The chain recombines TRBV28 with TRBJ1-1; TRBD1 aligns across 10 bases. CDR3 length equals 15 residues. The germline CDR1 and CDR2 sequences are MDHEN and SYDVKM. Unmatched junction bases numbered 3, after V lost 1 base and J lost 4 bases. CDR3 sequence: CASSLSGQGTTEAFF. In DNA form, the CDR3 reads TGTGCCAGCAGTTTATCGGGACAGGGGACCACTGAAGCTTTCTTT.

This rearrangement joins TRBV4-2 to TRBJ2-1; 14 positions match TRBD2. Per germline, CDR1 LGHNA and CDR2 YNFKEQ. V lost 0 bases and J lost 7; bases outside the gene matches: 2. The CDR3 extends over 16 amino acids. The CDR3 reads CASSQETSGGANEQFF. The CDR3 nucleotides read TGTGCCAGCAGCCAAGAGACTAGCGGGGGGGCAAATGAGCAGTTCTTC.

A remark on this clone: In the same sample, other DNA sequences code for this CDR3. The chain combines TRBV7-3 with TRBJ1-1; the D gene is possibly TRBD1 (5 bases). The V gene lost 4 bases and the J gene lost 0 bases, with 6 bases spanning the gap. This CDR3 comprises 13 residues. Per germline, CDR1 SGHTA and CDR2 FQGTGA. This CDR3 reads CASSSGMNTEAFF. CDR3 nucleotide sequence: TGTGCCAGCAGCTCAGGGATGAACACTGAAGCTTTCTTT.

The chain uses TRBV6-1 and TRBJ2-7; the match to TRBD1 covers 9 bases. The CDR3 extends over 15 amino acids. V shed 5 bases, J shed 0 bases, and the junction held 5 bases outside the gene matches. CDR1 and CDR2 from the germline V gene are MNHNS and SASEGT. The CDR3 sequence is CASSQDRGSSYEQYF. DNA for the CDR3: TGTGCCAGCAGTCAAGACAGGGGGAGCTCCTACGAGCAGTACTTC.

This chain connects TRBV7-9 to TRBJ2-1; TRBD2 aligns across 11 bases. J gave up 1 base and V 4 bases, and 3 bases lay outside the gene matches. Germline-derived CDR1 and CDR2 are SEHNR and FQNEAQ (reference sequence). This CDR3 is built from 16 residues. CDR3 sequence reads: CASSSLAGGSYNEQFF. For the CDR3, the DNA is TGTGCCAGCAGCTCCTTAGCGGGAGGGTCCTACAATGAGCAGTTCTTC.

This chain joins TRBV7-6 and TRBJ2-1; D gene ambiguous. Trimming left V 5 bases short and J 3 bases short, with 11 bases between. Germline CDR1 reads SGHVS; CDR2 reads FNYEAQ. CDR3 length: 14 amino acids. The CDR3 DNA is TGTGCCAGCAGCCCTAGGATTAGCTACAATGAGCAGTTCTTC. Amino acid sequence: CASSPRISYNEQFF.

The chain joins TRBV4-2 to TRBJ2-1; TRBD2 matches 9 bases. The CDR3 spans 18 residues. Germline-derived CDR1 and CDR2 are LGHNA and YNFKEQ. With 0 bases clipped from V and 4 bases from J, the junction kept 10 bases outside the gene matches. This CDR3 reads CASSQDLAGGPLYNEQFF. The DNA of the CDR3 is TGTGCCAGCAGCCAAGATCTGGCGGGAGGGCCACTTTACAATGAGCAGTTCTTC.

The chain couples TRBV4-3 to TRBJ2-2; TRBD2 matches 11 bases. In germline, CDR1 is LGHNA, CDR2 YSLEER. The CDR3 covers 20 residues. V shed 0 bases, J shed 3 bases, and the junction held 12 bases outside the gene matches. The CDR3 loop reads CASSQDLRASGGPDTGELFF. The CDR3 coding sequence is TGCGCCAGCAGCCAAGATCTAAGGGCTAGCGGGGGGCCGGACACCGGGGAGCTGTTTTTT.

The V call is TRBV6-1, the J call TRBJ1-2, with TRBD1 as a possible D gene (5 bases). Germline CDR1 and CDR2: MNHNS and SASEGT. Trimming cost V 4 bases and J 6 bases, with 21 bases left between them. This CDR3 comprises 16 residues. In DNA, the CDR3 is TGTGCCAGCAGTGCTTACAGGAGCCCCTTAGGGGATGGCTACACCTTC. It specifies CASSAYRSPLGDGYTF.

This rearrangement joins TRBV4-2 to TRBJ1-2; 7 positions agree with TRBD1. This CDR3 region has 17 residues. V was pared by 5 bases and J by 4 bases, with 16 bases of the junction left unmatched. Germline-derived CDR1 and CDR2 are LGHNA and YNFKEQ. The CDR3 here is CASSFDPIFGTAYGYTF. The CDR3 DNA reads as TGTGCCAGCAGCTTCGACCCTATTTTCGGGACAGCCTATGGCTACACCTTC.

The V and J genes are TRBV13 and TRBJ2-7; D is perhaps TRBD2 (5 bases). V lost 6 bases and J lost 2, with 11 bases in between. The CDR3 has 13 residues. Germline assignment: CDR1 PRHDT and CDR2 FYEKMQ (reference sequence). In nucleotides, the CDR3 is TGTGCCAGCAGGCCTAGCAGAGCCTACGAGCAGTACTTC. Translation: CASRPSRAYEQYF.

This chain joins TRBV6-1 and TRBJ2-7, with TRBD1 matching 10 bases. V trimming: 1 base; J trimming: 3 bases; junction bases outside the gene matches: 3. The CDR3 spans 15 residues. Germline CDR1 MNHNS, CDR2 SASEGT. The CDR3 here is CASSEGQGALYEQYF. The CDR3 region has the DNA TGTGCCAGCAGTGAAGGACAGGGGGCCCTCTACGAGCAGTACTTC.

The rearrangement uses TRBV29-1 and TRBJ1-2; the D is unclear. The V gene's germline CDR1 is SQVTM and CDR2 ANQGSEA. Trimming cost V 2 bases and J 8 bases, with 6 bases left between them. The CDR3 length is 10 residues. In DNA, the CDR3 is TGCAGCGTTGAATCTATAGGCTACACCTTC. It codes for CSVESIGYTF.

This sequence joins TRBV9 and TRBJ1-1, with TRBD1 as a possible D gene (5 bases). This CDR3 region has 17 residues. Germline assignment: CDR1 SGDLS and CDR2 YYNGEE. V was cut by 0 bases and J by 2 bases, with 17 bases left in between. CDR3 in DNA: TGTGCCAGCAGCGTAGAGGGGTATGTGGAGGGTAACACTGAAGCTTTCTTT. Encoded protein: CASSVEGYVEGNTEAFF. Full variable domain (remainder filled in from reference TRBV9 and TRBJ1-1): DSGVTQTPKHLITATGQRVTLRCSPRSGDLSVYWYQQSLDQGLQFLIQYYNGEERAKGNILERFSAQQFPDLHSELNLSSLELGDSALYFCASSVEGYVEGNTEAFFGQGTRLTVV.

The chain links TRBV7-8 to TRBJ1-1, with 10 bases that match TRBD1. The CDR3 totals 14 residues. CDR1 and CDR2 from the germline V gene are SGHVS and FQNEAQ. J was trimmed by 12 bases and V by 1 base; bases with no gene match: 8. The CDR3 DNA reads TGTGCCAGCAGCTTAGGGGGGACAGGGGAACAACCTTTCTTT. As protein: CASSLGGTGEQPFF.

The chain recombines TRBV30 with TRBJ1-1, with D perhaps TRBD1 (5 bases). In germline, CDR1 is GTSNPN, CDR2 SVGIG (reference sequence). Trimming took 0 bases from V and 4 from J, leaving 12 bases between them. The CDR3 loop spans 14 amino acids. This chain's CDR3 is CAWSVSGGGTEAFF. CDR3 sequence (DNA): TGTGCCTGGAGTGTATCCGGGGGGGGCACTGAAGCTTTCTTT.